The subject of this entry is one TCR beta chain. Its target is not known. This CDR3 region has 14 residues. V was shortened by 6 bases and J by 2 bases, with 11 bases between the two germline ends. Looked up from germline, CDR1 is MNHEY and CDR2 is SVGAGI. In chemo-refractory metastatic non-small-cell lung cancer, patients got ipilimumab CTLA-4 blockade together with focal radiation. The data originate from a study of radiotherapy plus CTLA-4 blockade in lung cancer. Study as a whole: Disease control was achieved by roughly 32% of patients, and objective responses by 18%.

Study-wide findings and caveats: In blood, tumor-derived TCR clones expanded after radiotherapy plus ipilimumab. Early blood T cell clone changes and increased post-radiation serum interferon-beta were reportedly the strongest response predictors.

The data were produced by immunoSEQ multiplex PCR, yet TCRdb's version contains in-frame clones alone and is incomplete. In the table there are roughly 100,000 clones, 80% to 85% of which are singletons. The clonotype originates from a human donor with non-small cell lung cancer who had a partial response to radiotherapy plus ipilimumab. The chain carries TRBV6-5 and TRBJ2-1; possibly TRBD1 for D (6 bases). Sequencing used peripheral blood, obtained from a patient treated with radiotherapy plus ipilimumab. The CDR3 protein is CASSPGVAYNEQFF. The CDR3 DNA is TGTGCCAGCAGCCCAGGGGTGGCCTACAATGAGCAGTTCTTC.